The clone carrying this T cell receptor beta chain was seen just once. Its specificity is not known. The CDR3 loop spans 16 amino acids. The germline gives CDR1 LGHNA, CDR2 YSLEER. Trimming removed 4 bases from V and 5 bases from J; junction bases left unmatched: 12. The data were obtained in a study of cytomegalovirus exposure and HLA in healthy donors. The PCR made use of 60 Vbeta and 13 Jbeta primers. The data were produced by immunoSEQ multiplex PCR, yet TCRdb's version contains in-frame clones alone and is incomplete. In the table there are about 190,000 clones, about 77% of which are singletons. Study-wide results and caveats: In vitro experiments confirmed that a few CMV-associated chains were specific for CMV antigens.

This chain uses TRBV4-3 with TRBJ2-5; 8 bases map to TRBD1. The receptor was isolated from a man aged 25 to 40 in good health and CMV-seropositive. The sample was PBMCs. This chain's CDR3 is CASSLAIRGRRETQYF. Here the CDR3 DNA reads TGCGCCAGCAGCCTCGCAATCAGGGGGCGCCGGGAGACCCAGTACTTC.